This is a list of T cell receptor beta chains from one sample in a study of cytomegalovirus exposure and HLA in healthy donors. The repertoire was sequenced with immunoSEQ multiplex PCR; TCRdb's copy has only in-frame clones and lacks some. In the table there are about 190,000 clones, around 73% of which are singletons. Sequenced input: PBMCs. The receptors derive from a woman aged 30 to 39 in good health and CMV-seropositive. Each CDR3 is given without its conserved first and last residue.

TRBV4-2,ASSQDLFLATDTQY
TRBV18,ASSGEGKDYGYT
TRBV5-5,ASSPEGRGGMLTFG
TRBV28,ASRLSGSNEQF
TRBV29-1,SVGREPQETQY
TRBV28,ASSSPRGGENTEAF
TRBV28,ASRSGDRERRNQPQH
TRBV6-7,ASSYSVSARGYGYT
TRBV7-2,ASSLRGSATNEKLF
TRBV9,ASSVEQGPYNEQF
TRBV9,ASSATSGVSNEQF
TRBV28,ASRPDRASNQPQH
TRBV25-1,ASNPRGQGALETQY
TRBV5-1,ASSSGQANVETQY
TRBV28,ASSFYRHGGGRGSNQPQH
TRBV28,ASDLGGRGENEQY
TRBV7-2,ASSLVGGNGYT
TRBV28,ASSLNGGTPTYEQY
TRBV5-4,ASFPGIGAYNEQF
TRBV5-1,ASSKDSRGETQY
TRBV20-1,SARGGNEQF
TRBV6-5,ASTPPGGAHGAF
TRBV19,ASSRSGRFNQPQH
TRBV19,ASSPRLAGTDTQY
TRBV15,ATSRLDRPTGYT
TRBV7-2,ASSPPSTDTQY
TRBV6-5,ASSYTGGGRKDTQY
TRBV4-3,ASSQATGRSTEAF
TRBV27,ASSYRATYEQY
TRBV28,ASSVLLAGGYEQY
TRBV29-1,SVTSAGSGYT
TRBV19,ASRTGFNSPLH
TRBV30,AWSDEVYGYT